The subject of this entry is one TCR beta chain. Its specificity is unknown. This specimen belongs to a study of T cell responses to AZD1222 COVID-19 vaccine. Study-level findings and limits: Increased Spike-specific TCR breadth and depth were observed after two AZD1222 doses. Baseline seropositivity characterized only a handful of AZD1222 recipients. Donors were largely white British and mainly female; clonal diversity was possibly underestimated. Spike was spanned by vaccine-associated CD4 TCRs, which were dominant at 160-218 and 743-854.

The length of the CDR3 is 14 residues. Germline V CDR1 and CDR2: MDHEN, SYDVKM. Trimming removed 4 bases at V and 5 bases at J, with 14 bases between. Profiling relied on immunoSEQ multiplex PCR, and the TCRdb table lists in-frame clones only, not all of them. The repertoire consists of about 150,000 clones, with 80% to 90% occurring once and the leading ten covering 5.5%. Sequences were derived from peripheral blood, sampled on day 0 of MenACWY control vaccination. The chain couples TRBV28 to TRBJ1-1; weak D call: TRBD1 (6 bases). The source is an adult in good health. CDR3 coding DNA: TGTGCCAGCAGTTCCCCAGGGGTGGGAACTGAAGCTTTCTTT. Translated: CASSSPGVGTEAFF. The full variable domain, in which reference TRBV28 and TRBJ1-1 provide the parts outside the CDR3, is DVKVTQSSRYLVKRTGEKVFLECVQDMDHENMFWYRQDPGLGLRLIYFSYDVKMKEKGDIPEGYSVSREKKERFSLILESASTNQTSMYLCASSSPGVGTEAFFGQGTRLTVV.